Listed below are T cell receptor beta chains from one sample, sequenced in a study of shared clonotypes between healthy human individuals. Some clones are missing from TCRdb's copy, which holds only in-frame ones; the method was immunoSEQ multiplex PCR. This sample yields millions of clones, of which less than 95% are seen a single time; 0.9% to 1.4% belongs to the top ten. The sample taken for sequencing was naive CD8+ T cells sorted from blood. The receptors were gathered from a young man in good health. Each CDR3 is given with its conserved first and last residue. The order of the fields is V gene, J gene, clone size, D gene, CDR3 DNA, CDR3 protein. D genes are given only for firm matches. Clone size is shown for a subset of rows, as once, few, many or a class of expanded clone.

v_gene: TRBV29-1
j_gene: TRBJ2-7
abundance: NA
d_gene: TRBD1
CDR3nt: TGCAGCGTCATGACAGGGGGTAACGAGCAGTACTTC
CDR3aa: CSVMTGGNEQYF

v_gene: TRBV10-1
j_gene: TRBJ2-1
abundance: once
d_gene: NA
CDR3nt: TGCGCCAGCAGTGACTCGGCCTCTGATGGTGAGCAGTTCTTC
CDR3aa: CASSDSASDGEQFF

v_gene: TRBV4-1
j_gene: TRBJ1-2
abundance: NA
d_gene: NA
CDR3nt: TGCGCCAGCAGTCATCTGGGAGGTGGCTACACCTTC
CDR3aa: CASSHLGGGYTF

v_gene: TRBV11-2
j_gene: TRBJ2-7
abundance: NA
d_gene: TRBD2
CDR3nt: TGTGCCAGCAGCTCCTATAGCGGGAGCTACGAGCAGTACTTC
CDR3aa: CASSSYSGSYEQYF

v_gene: TRBV7-9
j_gene: TRBJ1-1
abundance: NA
d_gene: NA
CDR3nt: TGTGCCAGCAGCTTAGATTGGGGAACTGAAGCTTTCTTT
CDR3aa: CASSLDWGTEAFF

v_gene: TRBV7-9
j_gene: TRBJ2-7
abundance: NA
d_gene: NA
CDR3nt: TGTGCCAGCAGCCCTCCCGCTGGAGATTACGAGCAGTACTTC
CDR3aa: CASSPPAGDYEQYF

v_gene: TRBV10-2
j_gene: TRBJ2-5
abundance: NA
d_gene: NA
CDR3nt: TGCGCCAGCGCCCCCGGCCTGGAGACCCAGTACTTC
CDR3aa: CASAPGLETQYF

v_gene: TRBV27
j_gene: TRBJ2-1
abundance: NA
d_gene: TRBD2
CDR3nt: TGTGCCAGCAGCGAGCGGGGGGGAAATGAGCAGTTCTTC
CDR3aa: CASSERGGNEQFF

v_gene: TRBV29-1
j_gene: TRBJ1-2
abundance: once
d_gene: NA
CDR3nt: TGCAGCGTTGAAAGGGAAGAGGACTATGGCTACACCTTC
CDR3aa: CSVEREEDYGYTF

v_gene: TRBV18
j_gene: TRBJ2-1
abundance: NA
d_gene: NA
CDR3nt: TGTGCCAGCTCCCGAGGAGGTGATTACAATGAGCAGTTCTTC
CDR3aa: CASSRGGDYNEQFF

v_gene: TRBV11-2
j_gene: TRBJ1-5
abundance: NA
d_gene: NA
CDR3nt: TGTGCCAGCAGCTTGAATCCGGGACTGAAGACCCAGCCCCAGCATTTT
CDR3aa: CASSLNPGLKTQPQHF

v_gene: TRBV5-6
j_gene: TRBJ2-1
abundance: NA
d_gene: TRBD2
CDR3nt: TGTGCCAGCAGCTTGGCCTTGGGACTAGGAGAGCAGTTCTTC
CDR3aa: CASSLALGLGEQFF

v_gene: TRBV5-4
j_gene: TRBJ1-1
abundance: NA
d_gene: NA
CDR3nt: TGTGCCAGCAGCTTGTTGACGAACACTGAAGCTTTCTTT
CDR3aa: CASSLLTNTEAFF

v_gene: TRBV28
j_gene: TRBJ1-1
abundance: NA
d_gene: NA
CDR3nt: TGTGCCAGCAGTTTAATGGGACAACCGAACGCTTTCTTT
CDR3aa: CASSLMGQPNAFF

v_gene: TRBV6-1
j_gene: TRBJ2-3
abundance: few
d_gene: TRBD1
CDR3nt: TGTGCCAGCAGTGGGACAGGGTTCAGCACAGATACGCAGTATTTT
CDR3aa: CASSGTGFSTDTQYF

v_gene: TRBV6-1
j_gene: TRBJ2-3
abundance: once
d_gene: NA
CDR3nt: TGTGCCGTCTCGCGGGAAGGGCTAGGCACAGATACGCAGTATTTT
CDR3aa: CAVSREGLGTDTQYF

v_gene: TRBV27
j_gene: TRBJ2-7
abundance: NA
d_gene: TRBD2
CDR3nt: TGTGCCAGCAGTTCAACTAGCGGGGGCTACGAGCAGTACTTC
CDR3aa: CASSSTSGGYEQYF

v_gene: TRBV4-1
j_gene: TRBJ2-3
abundance: NA
d_gene: NA
CDR3nt: TGCGCCAGCAGCCAAGAAGGGGGGTGGACCACAGATACGCAGTATTTT
CDR3aa: CASSQEGGWTTDTQYF

v_gene: TRBV13
j_gene: TRBJ1-2
abundance: once
d_gene: NA
CDR3nt: TGTGCCAGCAGCTTAGGAAGGGCGGGGTATGGCTACACCTTC
CDR3aa: CASSLGRAGYGYTF

v_gene: TRBV28
j_gene: TRBJ1-5
abundance: once
d_gene: NA
CDR3nt: TGTGCCAGCAAGCTGGTAGGGGGCAATCAGCCCCAGCATTTT
CDR3aa: CASKLVGGNQPQHF

v_gene: TRBV13
j_gene: TRBJ2-2
abundance: once
d_gene: TRBD2
CDR3nt: TGTGCCAGCAGCCCCCCGACTAGCGGCACGGTGAAACTGTTTTTT
CDR3aa: CASSPPTSGTVKLFF

v_gene: TRBV15
j_gene: TRBJ2-1
abundance: once
d_gene: TRBD1
CDR3nt: TGTGCCACCAGCAGTGTCGACAGGGGTGGGAATGAGCAGTTCTTC
CDR3aa: CATSSVDRGGNEQFF

v_gene: TRBV28
j_gene: TRBJ2-5
abundance: NA
d_gene: NA
CDR3nt: TGTGCCAGCAGTTTCAATGAGCCCCAAGAGACCCAGTACTTC
CDR3aa: CASSFNEPQETQYF

v_gene: TRBV2
j_gene: TRBJ2-7
abundance: NA
d_gene: NA
CDR3nt: TGTGCCAGCAGTGAATTCACCATCCTCTCCCACGAGCAGTACTTC
CDR3aa: CASSEFTILSHEQYF

v_gene: TRBV7-9
j_gene: TRBJ2-1
abundance: NA
d_gene: NA
CDR3nt: TGTGCCAGCAGCTTATATTCCGGGAATGAGCAGTTCTTC
CDR3aa: CASSLYSGNEQFF

v_gene: TRBV10-3
j_gene: TRBJ1-1
abundance: NA
d_gene: NA
CDR3nt: TGTGCCATCAGTGAGTCGACCCCGTCCGGCGCTGAAGCTTTCTTT
CDR3aa: CAISESTPSGAEAFF

v_gene: TRBV11-2
j_gene: TRBJ2-7
abundance: NA
d_gene: NA
CDR3nt: TGTGCCAGCAGCCCCCGGGACTCCCTCTACGAGCAGTACTTC
CDR3aa: CASSPRDSLYEQYF

v_gene: TRBV5-4
j_gene: TRBJ2-7
abundance: NA
d_gene: NA
CDR3nt: TGTGCCAGCAGCTTACCTCCCCACTACGAGCAGTACTTC
CDR3aa: CASSLPPHYEQYF

v_gene: TRBV6-5
j_gene: TRBJ2-1
abundance: NA
d_gene: NA
CDR3nt: TGTGCCAGCAGTTACTCGGCAGGGATCGATGAGCAGTTCTTC
CDR3aa: CASSYSAGIDEQFF

v_gene: TRBV5-1
j_gene: TRBJ2-1
abundance: NA
d_gene: NA
CDR3nt: TGCGCCAGCAGCCTAACTAGTTACAATGAGCAGTTCTTC
CDR3aa: CASSLTSYNEQFF

v_gene: TRBV19
j_gene: TRBJ1-5
abundance: NA
d_gene: TRBD1
CDR3nt: TGTGCCAGTAGTTTGACGACAGGGAGAGGCAATCAGCCCCAGCATTTT
CDR3aa: CASSLTTGRGNQPQHF

v_gene: TRBV11-3
j_gene: TRBJ2-5
abundance: NA
d_gene: TRBD1
CDR3nt: TGTGCCAGCAGCTCCGGGACAGCTAGCACCCAGTACTTC
CDR3aa: CASSSGTASTQYF

v_gene: TRBV2
j_gene: TRBJ2-5
abundance: NA
d_gene: NA
CDR3nt: TGTGCCAGAGGAGAGACCCAGTACTTC
CDR3aa: CARGETQYF

v_gene: TRBV7-9
j_gene: TRBJ1-1
abundance: NA
d_gene: TRBD1
CDR3nt: TGTGCCAGCAGCAGCGGACAGGGGCCGGGCACTGAAGCTTTCTTT
CDR3aa: CASSSGQGPGTEAFF

v_gene: TRBV6-1
j_gene: TRBJ1-6
abundance: NA
d_gene: NA
CDR3nt: TGTGCCAGCAGTGAAAAGGGCCCCGAAGGCTCCTATAATTCACCCCTCCACTTT
CDR3aa: CASSEKGPEGSYNSPLHF

v_gene: TRBV11-1
j_gene: TRBJ2-7
abundance: NA
d_gene: NA
CDR3nt: TGTGCCAGCAGCCCCCCGTCAGGGGCCTACGAGCAGTACTTC
CDR3aa: CASSPPSGAYEQYF

v_gene: TRBV10-3
j_gene: TRBJ1-2
abundance: NA
d_gene: NA
CDR3nt: TGTGCCATCAGTGGAGCTCAGGGGCGTAACTATGGCTACACCTTC
CDR3aa: CAISGAQGRNYGYTF

v_gene: TRBV13
j_gene: TRBJ1-1
abundance: NA
d_gene: TRBD1
CDR3nt: TGTGCCAGCAGCTTTGGACAGGGGGGGACTGAAGCTTTCTTT
CDR3aa: CASSFGQGGTEAFF

v_gene: TRBV5-1
j_gene: TRBJ2-1
abundance: few
d_gene: NA
CDR3nt: TGCGCCAGCAGCTTGGTCGGGAGCTCCTACAATGAGCAGTTCTTC
CDR3aa: CASSLVGSSYNEQFF

v_gene: TRBV6-5
j_gene: TRBJ1-2
abundance: NA
d_gene: TRBD1
CDR3nt: TGTGCCAGCAGTCCAGGGACAGGGTATGGCTACACCTTC
CDR3aa: CASSPGTGYGYTF

v_gene: TRBV18
j_gene: TRBJ2-5
abundance: NA
d_gene: NA
CDR3nt: TGTGCCAGCTCACCCGGGGCAGCCCAGTTGACCCAGTACTTC
CDR3aa: CASSPGAAQLTQYF

v_gene: TRBV11-2
j_gene: TRBJ2-3
abundance: NA
d_gene: TRBD1
CDR3nt: TGTGCCAGCAGCCGGGGACAGGGAATCTTTTATACGCAGTATTTT
CDR3aa: CASSRGQGIFYTQYF

v_gene: TRBV7-8
j_gene: TRBJ2-1
abundance: NA
d_gene: NA
CDR3nt: TGTGCCAGCAGCGAGGAGGGAGCTGAGGATGAGCAGTTCTTC
CDR3aa: CASSEEGAEDEQFF

v_gene: TRBV9
j_gene: TRBJ2-7
abundance: NA
d_gene: NA
CDR3nt: TGTGCCAGCAGCGTAGGGGGGGCGCCCGAGCAGTACTTC
CDR3aa: CASSVGGAPEQYF

v_gene: TRBV6-1
j_gene: TRBJ2-7
abundance: NA
d_gene: NA
CDR3nt: TGTGCCAGCAGTGATACGGGAAAGGTTTCCTACGAGCAGTACTTC
CDR3aa: CASSDTGKVSYEQYF

v_gene: TRBV2
j_gene: TRBJ2-1
abundance: NA
d_gene: NA
CDR3nt: TGTGCCAGCAGTGAATTCGGGGTTAGCTCCTACAATGAGCAGTTCTTC
CDR3aa: CASSEFGVSSYNEQFF

v_gene: TRBV19
j_gene: TRBJ1-6
abundance: NA
d_gene: NA
CDR3nt: TGTGCCAGTAGTATAGCAGGGTTGGTAGATTCACCCCTCCACTTT
CDR3aa: CASSIAGLVDSPLHF

v_gene: TRBV5-1
j_gene: TRBJ2-1
abundance: NA
d_gene: NA
CDR3nt: TGCGCCAGCAGCCCCCTCAGGGGGGGGCTTTACAATGAGCAGTTCTTC
CDR3aa: CASSPLRGGLYNEQFF

v_gene: TRBV7-7
j_gene: TRBJ2-7
abundance: NA
d_gene: NA
CDR3nt: TGTGCTAGCAGTGGCGCAGGGATTAACGACGAGCAGTACTTC
CDR3aa: CASSGAGINDEQYF

v_gene: TRBV27
j_gene: TRBJ1-2
abundance: NA
d_gene: NA
CDR3nt: TGTGCCAGCAGGGTACAGGGAACTAGCTATGGCTACACCTTC
CDR3aa: CASRVQGTSYGYTF